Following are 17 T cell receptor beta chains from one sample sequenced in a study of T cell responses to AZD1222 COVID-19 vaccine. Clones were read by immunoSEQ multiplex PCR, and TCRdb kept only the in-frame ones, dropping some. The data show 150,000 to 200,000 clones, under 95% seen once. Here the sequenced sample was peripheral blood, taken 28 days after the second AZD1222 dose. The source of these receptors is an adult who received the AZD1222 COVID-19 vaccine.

CDR3 region: CASGRSWDTIYF. The CDR3 DNA reads TGTGCCAGCGGCCGCAGCTGGGACACCATATATTTT. V usage is TRBV9 and J usage is TRBJ1-3; the D is unclear. CDR3 length: 12 residues. Germline V lookup: CDR1 SGDLS, CDR2 YYNGEE. The germline V and J ends were trimmed by 7 bases and 8 bases, with 13 bases remaining between them. The variable domain in full, completed from reference TRBV9 and TRBJ1-3, reads DSGVTQTPKHLITATGQRVTLRCSPRSGDLSVYWYQQSLDQGLQFLIQYYNGEERAKGNILERFSAQQFPDLHSELNLSSLELGDSALYFCASGRSWDTIYFGEGSWLTVV.

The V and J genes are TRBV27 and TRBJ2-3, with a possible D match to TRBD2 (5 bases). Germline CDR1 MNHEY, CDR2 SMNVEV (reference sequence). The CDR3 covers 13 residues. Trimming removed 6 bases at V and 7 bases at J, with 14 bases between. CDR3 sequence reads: CASRGVGGNTQYF. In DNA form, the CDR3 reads TGTGCCAGCAGGGGAGTGGGCGGCAATACGCAGTATTTT.

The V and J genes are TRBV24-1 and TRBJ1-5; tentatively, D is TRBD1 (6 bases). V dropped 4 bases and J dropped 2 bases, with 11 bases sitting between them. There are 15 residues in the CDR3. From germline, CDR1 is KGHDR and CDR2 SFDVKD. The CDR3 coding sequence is TGTGCCACCAGTGAGCAGGGGTGGGGCAATCAGCCCCAGCATTTT. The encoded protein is CATSEQGWGNQPQHF.

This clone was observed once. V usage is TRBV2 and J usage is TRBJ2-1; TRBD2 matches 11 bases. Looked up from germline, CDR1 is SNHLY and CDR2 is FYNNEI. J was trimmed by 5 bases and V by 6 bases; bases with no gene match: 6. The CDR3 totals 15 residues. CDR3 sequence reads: CASRETSGTDNEQFF. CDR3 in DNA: TGTGCCAGCAGAGAGACTAGCGGGACCGACAATGAGCAGTTCTTC.

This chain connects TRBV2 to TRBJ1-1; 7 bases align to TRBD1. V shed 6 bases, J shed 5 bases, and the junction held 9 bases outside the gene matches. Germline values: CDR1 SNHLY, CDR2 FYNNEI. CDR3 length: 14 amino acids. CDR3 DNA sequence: TGTGCCAGCAGCTATGGACAGGCGGGAACTGAAGCTTTCTTT. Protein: CASSYGQAGTEAFF.

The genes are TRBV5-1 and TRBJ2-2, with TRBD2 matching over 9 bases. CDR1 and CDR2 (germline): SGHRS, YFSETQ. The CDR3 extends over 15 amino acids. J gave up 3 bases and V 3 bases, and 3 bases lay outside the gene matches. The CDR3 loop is CASSSVAGDTGELFF. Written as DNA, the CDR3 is TGCGCCAGCAGCTCCGTAGCGGGAGACACCGGGGAGCTGTTTTTT.

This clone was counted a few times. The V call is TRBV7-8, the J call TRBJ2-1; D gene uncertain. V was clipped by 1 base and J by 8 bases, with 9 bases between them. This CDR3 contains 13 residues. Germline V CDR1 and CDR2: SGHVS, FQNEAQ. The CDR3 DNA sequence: TGTGCCAGCAGCTTAGATAGGGCGCATGAGCAGTTCTTC. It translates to CASSLDRAHEQFF.

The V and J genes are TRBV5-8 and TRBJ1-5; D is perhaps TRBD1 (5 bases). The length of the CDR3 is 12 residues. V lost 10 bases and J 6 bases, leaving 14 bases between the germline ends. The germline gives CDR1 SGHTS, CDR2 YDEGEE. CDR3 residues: CAASQGAQPQHF. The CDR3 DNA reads TGTGCCGCTAGCCAGGGTGCTCAGCCCCAGCATTTT.

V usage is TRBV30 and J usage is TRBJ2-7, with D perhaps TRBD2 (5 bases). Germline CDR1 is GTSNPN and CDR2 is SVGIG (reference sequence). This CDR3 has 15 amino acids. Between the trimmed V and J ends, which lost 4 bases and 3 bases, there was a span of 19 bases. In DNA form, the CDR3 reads TGTGCCTGGACCGTAAAACATCCGGGAAGCTACGAGCAGTACTTC. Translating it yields CAWTVKHPGSYEQYF.

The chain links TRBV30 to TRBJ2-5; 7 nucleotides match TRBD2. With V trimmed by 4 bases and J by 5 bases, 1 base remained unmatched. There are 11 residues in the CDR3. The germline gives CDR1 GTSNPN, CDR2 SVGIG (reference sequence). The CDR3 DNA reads TGTGCCTGGAATAGCGGGGAGACCCAGTACTTC. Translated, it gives CAWNSGETQYF.

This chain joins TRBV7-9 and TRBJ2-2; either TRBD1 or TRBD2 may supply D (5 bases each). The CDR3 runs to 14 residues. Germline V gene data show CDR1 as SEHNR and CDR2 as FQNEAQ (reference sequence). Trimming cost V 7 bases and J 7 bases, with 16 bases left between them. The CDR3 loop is CASTLGASSGELFF. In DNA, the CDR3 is TGTGCCAGCACCCTAGGGGCTAGCAGCGGGGAGCTGTTTTTT.

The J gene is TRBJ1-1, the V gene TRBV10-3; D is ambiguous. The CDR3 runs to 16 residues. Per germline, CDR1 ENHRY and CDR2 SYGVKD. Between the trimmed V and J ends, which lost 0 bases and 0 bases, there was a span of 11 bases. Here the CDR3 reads CAISESSWRLNTEAFF. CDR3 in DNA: TGTGCCATCAGTGAGTCGAGCTGGAGGTTGAACACTGAAGCTTTCTTT.

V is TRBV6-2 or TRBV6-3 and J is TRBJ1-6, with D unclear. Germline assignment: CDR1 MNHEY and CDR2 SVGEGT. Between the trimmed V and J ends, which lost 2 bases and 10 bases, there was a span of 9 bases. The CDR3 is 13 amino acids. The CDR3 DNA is TGTGCCAGCAGTTACCCCAGAGGATCACCCCTCCACTTT. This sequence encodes CASSYPRGSPLHF.

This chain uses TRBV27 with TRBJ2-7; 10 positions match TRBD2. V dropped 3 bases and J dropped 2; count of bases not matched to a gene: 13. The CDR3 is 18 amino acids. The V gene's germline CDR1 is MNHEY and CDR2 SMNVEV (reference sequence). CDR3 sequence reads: CASSFTGPGSGRTYEQYF. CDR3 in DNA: TGTGCCAGCAGTTTTACAGGTCCAGGTAGCGGGAGGACCTACGAGCAGTACTTC.

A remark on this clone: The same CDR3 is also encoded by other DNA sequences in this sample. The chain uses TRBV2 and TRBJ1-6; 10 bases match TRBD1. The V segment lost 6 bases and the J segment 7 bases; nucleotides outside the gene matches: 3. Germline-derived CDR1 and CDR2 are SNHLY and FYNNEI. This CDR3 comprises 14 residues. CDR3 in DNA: TGTGCCAGCAGCTTGGGACAGGGGAATTCACCCCTCCACTTT. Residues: CASSLGQGNSPLHF.

Here the CDR3 DNA reads TGCGCCAGCAGCTTGCCGGGGAGCGGGGATACGCAGTATTTT. Protein product: CASSLPGSGDTQYF. J is TRBJ2-3 and V is TRBV5-1, with D possibly being TRBD2 (6 bases). Deletions cut 1 base from V and 6 bases from J, with 12 bases between. Germline CDR1 is SGHRS and CDR2 is YFSETQ. This CDR3 is built from 14 residues.

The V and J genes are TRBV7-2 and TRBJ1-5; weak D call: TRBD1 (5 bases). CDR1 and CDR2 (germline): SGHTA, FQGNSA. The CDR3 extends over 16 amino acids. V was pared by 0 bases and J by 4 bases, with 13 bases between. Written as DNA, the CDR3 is TGTGCCAGCAGCTTAGCCCCGTCGGGGCGGAATCAGCCCCAGCATTTT. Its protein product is CASSLAPSGRNQPQHF.